This T cell receptor beta chain derives from a study of metastatic and nonmetastatic thyroid tumors. Germline assignment: CDR1 MNHEY and CDR2 SMNVEV (reference sequence). The CDR3 length is 16 residues. J gave up 7 bases and V 5 bases, and 16 bases lay outside the gene matches. TCRdb re-clonotyped the PCR reads via MiXCR. The sample lists tens of thousands of clones, about 12% occurring once. Many counts were recorded for this clone. Thyroid surgery took place with no prior treatment in any patient. The chain uses TRBV27 and TRBJ1-1; 7 bases fit TRBD1. This clonotype was obtained from a female donor with papillary thyroid cancer or a benign thyroid nodule (not recorded which). Some clones in this sample may be carry-over from other donors' samples. The specimen was tumor tissue. The CDR3 DNA follows: TGTGCCAGCAGTCCGGCCCGGCGGGGGCGACAGGGTGAAGCTTTCTTT. It specifies CASSPARRGRQGEAFF.